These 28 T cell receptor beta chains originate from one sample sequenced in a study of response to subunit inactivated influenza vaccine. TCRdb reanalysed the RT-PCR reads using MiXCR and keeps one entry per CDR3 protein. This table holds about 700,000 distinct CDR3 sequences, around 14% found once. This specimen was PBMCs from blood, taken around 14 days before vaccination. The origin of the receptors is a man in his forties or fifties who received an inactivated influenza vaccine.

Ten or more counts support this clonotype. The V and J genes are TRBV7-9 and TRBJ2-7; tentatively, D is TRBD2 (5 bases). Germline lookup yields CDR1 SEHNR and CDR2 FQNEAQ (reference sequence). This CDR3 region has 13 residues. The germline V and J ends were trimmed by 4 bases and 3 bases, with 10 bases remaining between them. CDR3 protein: CASSSPEGYEQYF. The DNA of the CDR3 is TGTGCCAGCAGCTCCCCAGAGGGCTACGAGCAGTACTTC.

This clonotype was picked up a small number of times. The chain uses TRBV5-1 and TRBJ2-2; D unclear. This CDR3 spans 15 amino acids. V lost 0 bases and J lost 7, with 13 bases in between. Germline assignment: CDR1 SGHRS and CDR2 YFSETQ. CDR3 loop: CASSLVAYRGGELFF. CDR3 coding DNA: TGCGCCAGCAGCTTGGTTGCCTACCGCGGCGGGGAGCTGTTTTTT.

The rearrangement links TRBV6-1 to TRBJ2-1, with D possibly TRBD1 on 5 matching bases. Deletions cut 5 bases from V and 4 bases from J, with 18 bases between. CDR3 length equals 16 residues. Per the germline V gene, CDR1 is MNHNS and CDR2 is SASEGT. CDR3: CASSPATDTTYNEQFF. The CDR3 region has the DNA TGTGCCAGCAGTCCCGCGACAGATACCACTTACAATGAGCAGTTCTTC.

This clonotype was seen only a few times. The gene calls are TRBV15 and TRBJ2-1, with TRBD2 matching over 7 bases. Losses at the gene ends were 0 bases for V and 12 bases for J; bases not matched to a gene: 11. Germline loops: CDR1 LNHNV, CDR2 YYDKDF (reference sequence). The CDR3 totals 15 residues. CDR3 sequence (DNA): TGTGCCACCAGCAGAGACACACTAGCGAACTCTGCGCAGTTCTTC. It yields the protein CATSRDTLANSAQFF.

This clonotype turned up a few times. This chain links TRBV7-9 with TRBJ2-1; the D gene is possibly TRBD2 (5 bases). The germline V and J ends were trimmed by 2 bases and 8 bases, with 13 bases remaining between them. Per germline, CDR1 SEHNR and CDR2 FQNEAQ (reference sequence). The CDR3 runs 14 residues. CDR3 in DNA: TGTGCCAGCAGCTTAAATATGAGGAGGCATGAGCAGTTCTTC. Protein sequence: CASSLNMRRHEQFF.

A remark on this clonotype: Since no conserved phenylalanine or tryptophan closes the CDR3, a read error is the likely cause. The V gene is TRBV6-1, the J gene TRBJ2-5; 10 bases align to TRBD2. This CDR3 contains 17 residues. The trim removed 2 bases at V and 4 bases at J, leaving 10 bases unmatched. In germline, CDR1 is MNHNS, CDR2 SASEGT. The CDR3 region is CASSESVLAGEIETQYY. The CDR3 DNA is TGTGCCAGCAGTGAAAGTGTCCTAGCGGGAGAGATAGAGACCCAGTACTAC.

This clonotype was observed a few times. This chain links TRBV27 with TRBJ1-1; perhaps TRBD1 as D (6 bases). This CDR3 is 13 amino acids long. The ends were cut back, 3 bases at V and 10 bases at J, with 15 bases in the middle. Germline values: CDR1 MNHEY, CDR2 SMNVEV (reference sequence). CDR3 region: CASSFEGGSGAFF. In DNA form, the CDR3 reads TGTGCCAGCAGTTTCGAGGGGGGTAGCGGAGCTTTCTTT.

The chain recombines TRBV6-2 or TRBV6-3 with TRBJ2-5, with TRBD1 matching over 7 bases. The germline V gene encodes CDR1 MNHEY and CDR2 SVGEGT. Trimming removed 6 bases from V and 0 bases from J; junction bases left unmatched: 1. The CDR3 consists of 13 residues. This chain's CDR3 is CASRRGHQETQYF. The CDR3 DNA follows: TGTGCCAGCAGAAGGGGGCACCAAGAGACCCAGTACTTC.

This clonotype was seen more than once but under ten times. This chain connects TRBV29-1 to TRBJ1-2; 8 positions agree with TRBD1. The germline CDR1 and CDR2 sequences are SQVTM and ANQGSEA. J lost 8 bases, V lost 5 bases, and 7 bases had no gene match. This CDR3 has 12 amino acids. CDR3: CSVLRGPRGYTF. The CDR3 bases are TGCAGCGTTCTCAGGGGGCCAAGGGGCTACACCTTC.

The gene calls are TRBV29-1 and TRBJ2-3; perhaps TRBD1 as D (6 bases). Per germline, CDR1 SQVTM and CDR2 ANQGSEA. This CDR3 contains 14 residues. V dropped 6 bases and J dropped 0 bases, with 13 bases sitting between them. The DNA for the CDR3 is TGCAGCGTCGCAGGTACAGGGAGCACAGATACGCAGTATTTT. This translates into CSVAGTGSTDTQYF.

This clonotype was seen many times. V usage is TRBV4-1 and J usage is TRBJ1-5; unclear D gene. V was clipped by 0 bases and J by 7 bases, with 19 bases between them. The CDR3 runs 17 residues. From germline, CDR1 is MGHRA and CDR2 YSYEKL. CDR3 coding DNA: TGCGCCAGCAGCCAAGACCTCCCGTCCGCCTGGGTGCAGCCCCAGCATTTT. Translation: CASSQDLPSAWVQPQHF.

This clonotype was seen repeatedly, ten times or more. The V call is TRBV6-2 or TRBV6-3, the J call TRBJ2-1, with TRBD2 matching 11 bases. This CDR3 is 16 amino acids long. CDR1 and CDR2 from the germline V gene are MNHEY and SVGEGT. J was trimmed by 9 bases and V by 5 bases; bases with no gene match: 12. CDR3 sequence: CASSLPRLAGMGEQFF. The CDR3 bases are TGTGCCAGCAGTCTCCCACGACTAGCGGGAATGGGTGAGCAGTTCTTC.

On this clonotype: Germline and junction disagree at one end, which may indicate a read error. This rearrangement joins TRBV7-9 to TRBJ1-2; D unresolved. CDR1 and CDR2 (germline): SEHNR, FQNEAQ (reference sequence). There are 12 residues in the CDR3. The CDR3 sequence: CAISFGVHGYTF. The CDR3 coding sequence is TGTGCCATCAGCTTCGGGGTGCACGGCTACACCTTC.

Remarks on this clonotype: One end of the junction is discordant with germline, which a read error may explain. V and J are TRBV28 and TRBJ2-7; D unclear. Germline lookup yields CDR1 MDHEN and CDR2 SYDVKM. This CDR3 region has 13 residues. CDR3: CASSLPAAYVQYF. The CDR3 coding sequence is TGTGCCAGCAGTCTTCCGGCAGCGTACGTGCAGTACTTC.

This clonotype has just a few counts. In DNA form, the CDR3 reads TGTGCCAGCAGCTACGGATGGACAGCGGAGCAGTACTTC. Its translation: CASSYGWTAEQYF. The chain joins TRBV6-5 to TRBJ2-7; a possible D gene is TRBD1 (6 bases). The CDR3 contains 13 residues. Trimming left V 6 bases short and J 7 bases short, with 16 bases between. Germline V lookup: CDR1 MNHEY, CDR2 SVGAGI.

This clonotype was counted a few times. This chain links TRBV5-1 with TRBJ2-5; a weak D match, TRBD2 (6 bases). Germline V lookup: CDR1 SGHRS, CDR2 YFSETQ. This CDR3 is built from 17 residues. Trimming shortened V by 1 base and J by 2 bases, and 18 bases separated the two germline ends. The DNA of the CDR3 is TGCGCCAGCAGCTTGCCTGCCGCAGGACTATCTCAAGAGACCCAGTACTTC. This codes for CASSLPAAGLSQETQYF.

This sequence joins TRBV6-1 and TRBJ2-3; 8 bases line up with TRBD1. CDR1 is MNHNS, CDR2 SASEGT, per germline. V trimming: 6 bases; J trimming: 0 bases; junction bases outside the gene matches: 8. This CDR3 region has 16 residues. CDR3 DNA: TGTGCCAGCAGAGGACAGGGCTACGCTAGCACAGATACGCAGTATTTT. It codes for CASRGQGYASTDTQYF.

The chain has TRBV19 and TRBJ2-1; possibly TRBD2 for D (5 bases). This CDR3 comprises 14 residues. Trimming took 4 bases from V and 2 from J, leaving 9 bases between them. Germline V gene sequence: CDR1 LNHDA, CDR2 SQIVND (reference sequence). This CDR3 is CASSRGLAYNEQFF. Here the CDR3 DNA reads TGTGCCAGTAGTAGAGGGCTGGCCTACAATGAGCAGTTCTTC. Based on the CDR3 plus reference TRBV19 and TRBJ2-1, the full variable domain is DGGITQSPKYLFRKEGQNVTLSCEQNLNHDAMYWYRQDPGQGLRLIYYSQIVNDFQKGDIAEGYSVSREKKESFPLTVTSAQKNPTAFYLCASSRGLAYNEQFFGPGTRLTVL.

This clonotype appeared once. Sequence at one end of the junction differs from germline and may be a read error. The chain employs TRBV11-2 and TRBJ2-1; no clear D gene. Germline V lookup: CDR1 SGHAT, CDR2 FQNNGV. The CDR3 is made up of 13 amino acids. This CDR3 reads CAGSLGLYNEQFF. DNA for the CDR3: TGTGCCGGCAGCTTAGGCCTTTACAATGAGCAGTTCTTC.

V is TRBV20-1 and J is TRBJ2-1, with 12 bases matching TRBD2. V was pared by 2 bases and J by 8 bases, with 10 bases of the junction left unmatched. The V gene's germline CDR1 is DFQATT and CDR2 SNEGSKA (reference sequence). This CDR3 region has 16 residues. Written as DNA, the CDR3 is TGCAGTGCTAGATTGGCGACTAGCGGGAGTCTGGATGAGCAGTTCTTC. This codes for CSARLATSGSLDEQFF.

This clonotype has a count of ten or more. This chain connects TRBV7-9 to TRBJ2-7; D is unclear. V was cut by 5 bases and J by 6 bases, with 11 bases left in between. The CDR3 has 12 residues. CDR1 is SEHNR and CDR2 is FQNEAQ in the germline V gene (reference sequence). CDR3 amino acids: CASSDRMSEQYF. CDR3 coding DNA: TGTGCCAGCAGCGATCGCATGAGCGAGCAGTACTTC.

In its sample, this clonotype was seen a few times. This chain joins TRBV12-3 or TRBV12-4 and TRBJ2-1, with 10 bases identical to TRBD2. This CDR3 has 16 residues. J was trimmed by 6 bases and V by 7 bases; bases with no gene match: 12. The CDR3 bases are TGTGCCAGCATCACGCAGCCGGGACTAGCGTTCAATGAGCAGTTCTTC. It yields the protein CASITQPGLAFNEQFF.

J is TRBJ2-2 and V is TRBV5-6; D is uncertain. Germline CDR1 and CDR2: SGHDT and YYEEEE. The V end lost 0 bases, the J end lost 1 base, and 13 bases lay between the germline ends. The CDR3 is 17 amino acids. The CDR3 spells CASSLAVRQQNTGELFF. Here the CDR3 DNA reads TGTGCCAGCAGCTTGGCCGTTCGGCAACAGAACACCGGGGAGCTGTTTTTT.

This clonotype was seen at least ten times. The CDR3 sequence is CSVEGFAASSYNEQFF. The CDR3 coding sequence is TGCAGCGTTGAAGGCTTTGCGGCTAGCTCCTACAATGAGCAGTTCTTC. The V and J genes are TRBV29-1 and TRBJ2-1; D is ambiguous. Trimming cost V 1 base and J 0 bases, with 13 bases left between them. Germline values: CDR1 SQVTM, CDR2 ANQGSEA. This CDR3 has 16 residues.

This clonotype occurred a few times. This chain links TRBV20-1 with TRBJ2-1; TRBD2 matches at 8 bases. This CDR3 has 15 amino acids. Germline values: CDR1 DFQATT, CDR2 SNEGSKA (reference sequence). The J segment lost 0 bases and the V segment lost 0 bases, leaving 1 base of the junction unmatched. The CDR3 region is CSARESGSSYNEQFF. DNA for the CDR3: TGCAGTGCTAGAGAGAGCGGGAGCTCCTACAATGAGCAGTTCTTC.

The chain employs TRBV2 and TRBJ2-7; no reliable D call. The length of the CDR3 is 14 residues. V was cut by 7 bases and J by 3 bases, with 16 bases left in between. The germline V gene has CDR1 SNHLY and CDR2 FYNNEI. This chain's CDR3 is CASTRLRRNYEQYF. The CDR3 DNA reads TGTGCCAGCACCCGACTCCGACGGAACTACGAGCAGTACTTC.

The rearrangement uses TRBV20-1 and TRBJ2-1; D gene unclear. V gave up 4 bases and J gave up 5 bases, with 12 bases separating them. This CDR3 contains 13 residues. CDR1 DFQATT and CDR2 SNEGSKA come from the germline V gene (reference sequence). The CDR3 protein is CSAISVSHNEQFF. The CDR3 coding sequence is TGCAGTGCTATCAGCGTGTCTCACAATGAGCAGTTCTTC.

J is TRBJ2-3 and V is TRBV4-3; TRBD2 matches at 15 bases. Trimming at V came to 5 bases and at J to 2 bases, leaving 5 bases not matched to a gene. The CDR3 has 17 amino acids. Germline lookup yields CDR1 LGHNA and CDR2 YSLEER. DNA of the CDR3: TGCGCCAGCAGCGAAGGGACTAGCGGGGGGACCACAGATACGCAGTATTTT. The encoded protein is CASSEGTSGGTTDTQYF.